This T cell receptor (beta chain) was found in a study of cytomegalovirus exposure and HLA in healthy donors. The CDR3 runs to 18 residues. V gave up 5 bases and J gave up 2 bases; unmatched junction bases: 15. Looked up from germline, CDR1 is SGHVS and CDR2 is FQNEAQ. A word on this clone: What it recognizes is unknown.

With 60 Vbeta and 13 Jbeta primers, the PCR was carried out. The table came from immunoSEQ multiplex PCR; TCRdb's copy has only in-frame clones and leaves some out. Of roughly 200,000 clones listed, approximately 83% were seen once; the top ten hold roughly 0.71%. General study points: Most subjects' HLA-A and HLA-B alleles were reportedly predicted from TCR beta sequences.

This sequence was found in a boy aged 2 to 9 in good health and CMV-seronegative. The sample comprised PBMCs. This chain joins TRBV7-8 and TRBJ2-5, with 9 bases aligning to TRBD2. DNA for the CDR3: TGTGCCAGCAGCCTCCTTCGGCGGGGGGGGCGAGAACAAGAGACCCAGTACTTC. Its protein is CASSLLRRGGREQETQYF.